The 27 T cell receptor beta chains given below trace back to one sample, sequenced in a study of breast tumors, draining lymph nodes, adjacent tissues. Breast cancer patients provided tissue from their axillary draining lymph nodes. TCRdb independently ran MiXCR on the multiplex PCR reads; one entry per CDR3 protein. In the table there are about 130,000 distinct CDR3 sequences, just under 20% of which are singletons. The sample consisted of axillary lymph node tissue. These receptors were taken from a female donor with breast cancer. Some clones in this sample may be carry-over from other donors' samples.

This clonotype was picked up a small number of times. This chain links TRBV3-1 with TRBJ2-3; TRBD2 might be the D (5 bases). V dropped 4 bases and J dropped 4 bases, with 12 bases sitting between them. In germline, CDR1 is LGHDT, CDR2 YNNKEL (reference sequence). This CDR3 region has 14 residues. The CDR3 nucleotides are TGTGCCAGCAGCCGAAACGGGATTGCAGATACGCAGTATTTT. The encoded protein is CASSRNGIADTQYF.

This clonotype was seen at least ten times. The chain has TRBV7-3 and TRBJ1-4; unclear D gene. Germline CDR1 SGHTA, CDR2 FQGTGA. This CDR3 has 19 residues. The ends were cut back, 1 base at V and 0 bases at J, with 18 bases in the middle. The CDR3 loop is CASSLRFQHEFTTNEKLFF. The CDR3 nucleotides are TGTGCCAGCAGCTTAAGATTCCAACACGAATTCACAACTAATGAAAAACTGTTTTTT.

This clonotype has a count of ten or more. This sequence joins TRBV20-1 and TRBJ1-3, with D possibly matching TRBD1 (6 bases). With 0 bases removed from V and 1 base from J, the gap between germline ends came to 13 bases. There are 16 residues in the CDR3. Germline loops: CDR1 DFQATT, CDR2 SNEGSKA (reference sequence). The CDR3 bases are TGCAGTGCTAGAGACAGGGGAATAAGGTCTGGAAACACCATATATTTT. Its protein is CSARDRGIRSGNTIYF.

Concerning this clonotype: A read error may be the cause here, since a much bigger clone is one base away. V usage is TRBV12-3 or TRBV12-4 and J usage is TRBJ1-4, with D uncertain. V lost 5 bases to trimming and J lost 3 bases, with 16 bases between them. This CDR3 has 16 residues. This chain's CDR3 is CASSIQSYAANEKLFF. In DNA form, the CDR3 reads TGTGCCAGCAGTATACAGTCTTATGCAGCTAATGAAAAACTGTTTTTT.

In its sample, this clonotype was seen many times. This rearrangement joins TRBV19 to TRBJ1-5, with TRBD1 as a possible D gene (5 bases). The germline CDR1 and CDR2 sequences are LNHDA and SQIVND (reference sequence). With 7 bases removed from V and 1 base from J, the gap between germline ends came to 17 bases. The CDR3 is made up of 16 amino acids. CDR3 in amino acids: CASKRGFYSSNQPQHF. In DNA form, the CDR3 reads TGTGCCAGTAAACGGGGCTTCTATTCGAGCAATCAGCCCCAGCATTTT. Variable domain in full (rest from reference TRBV19 and TRBJ1-5): DGGITQSPKYLFRKEGQNVTLSCEQNLNHDAMYWYRQDPGQGLRLIYYSQIVNDFQKGDIAEGYSVSREKKESFPLTVTSAQKNPTAFYLCASKRGFYSSNQPQHFGDGTRLSIL.

At least ten counts were recorded for this clonotype. The chain joins TRBV18 to TRBJ2-7; 7 nucleotides agree with TRBD2. The CDR3 loop spans 14 amino acids. The V and J ends lost 1 base and 5 bases, in that order; junction bases with no gene match: 5. Germline V CDR1 and CDR2: KGHSH, LQKENI. CDR3: CASSPRGGFDEQYF. The CDR3 bases are TGTGCCAGCTCACCACGGGGAGGGTTCGACGAGCAGTACTTC.

This clonotype was seen at least ten times. The gene calls are TRBV7-9 and TRBJ2-5; 9 bases match TRBD1. Germline assignment: CDR1 SEHNR and CDR2 FQNEAQ (reference sequence). The CDR3 covers 14 residues. V lost 11 bases to trimming and J lost 1 base; unmatched junction nucleotides: 8. The CDR3, as DNA: TGTGCCGGAGGAGACAGGGGGGGCCAAGAGACCCAGTACTTC. This codes for CAGGDRGGQETQYF. Supplemented by reference TRBV7-9 and TRBJ2-5, the full variable domain reads DTGVSQNPRHKITKRGQNVTFRCDPISEHNRLYWYRQTLGQGPEFLTYFQNEAQLEKSRLLSDRFSAERPKGSFSTLEIQRTEQGDSAMYLCAGGDRGGQETQYFGPGTRLLVL.

Worth noting for this clonotype: This may come from a read error, since a much larger clone is one base off. The chain couples TRBV6-1 to TRBJ2-1, with 9 positions matching TRBD2. Germline V gene data show CDR1 as MNHNS and CDR2 as SASEGT. The CDR3 length is 17 residues. V dropped 8 bases and J dropped 9; count of bases not matched to a gene: 20. CDR3 bases: TGTGCCAGCGGTTCCAGAGGGGTTAGCGGGAGCAAGGGTGAGCAGTTCTTC. Translating it yields CASGSRGVSGSKGEQFF.

This clonotype has at least ten counts. J is TRBJ1-4 and V is TRBV2; a possible D gene is TRBD1 (6 bases). Trimming shortened V by 5 bases and J by 7 bases, and 17 bases separated the two germline ends. The CDR3 runs to 15 residues. CDR1 and CDR2 (germline): SNHLY, FYNNEI. CDR3 amino acids: CASSSRGEIGEKLFF. CDR3 nucleotides: TGTGCCAGCAGTAGTAGGGGGGAGATTGGTGAAAAACTGTTTTTT. The full variable domain, its missing parts supplied by reference TRBV2 and TRBJ1-4, is EPEVTQTPSHQVTQMGQEVILRCVPISNHLYFYWYRQILGQKVEFLVSFYNNEISEKSEIFDDQFSVERPDGSNFTLKIRSTKLEDSAMYFCASSSRGEIGEKLFFGSGTQLSVL.

This clonotype came up many times. The chain has TRBV6-5 and TRBJ2-5; D is ambiguous. Between the trimmed V and J ends, which lost 6 bases and 7 bases, there was a span of 15 bases. The CDR3 contains 13 residues. Germline values: CDR1 MNHEY, CDR2 SVGAGI. CDR3 in DNA: TGTGCCAGCAGGCAGCAGACAAAGGGGACCCAGTACTTC. It specifies CASRQQTKGTQYF.

Concerning this clonotype: Since a much larger clone is just one base distant, this may be a read error. Given the absence of the conserved phenylalanine or tryptophan at the CDR3 end, a read error is likely. The chain has TRBV20-1 and TRBJ2-7; D tentatively fits TRBD1 or TRBD2 (5 bases each). V lost 6 bases and J 4 bases, leaving 19 bases between the germline ends. This CDR3 is built from 14 residues. Germline V gene sequence: CDR1 DFQATT, CDR2 SNEGSKA (reference sequence). CDR3 residues: CSAPRDVSYYEQYL. The DNA of the CDR3 is TGCAGTGCACCCCGGGACGTATCGTATTACGAGCAGTACCTC.

This clonotype was picked up many times. This sequence joins TRBV7-2 and TRBJ2-3; 10 bases map to TRBD2. CDR3 length: 16 amino acids. V lost 0 bases to trimming and J lost 4 bases; unmatched junction nucleotides: 4. Per the germline V gene, CDR1 is SGHTA and CDR2 is FQGNSA. CDR3 loop: CASSLASAGGADTQYF. Written as DNA, the CDR3 is TGTGCCAGCAGCTTAGCTTCAGCGGGGGGGGCAGATACGCAGTATTTT.

This clonotype has ten or more counts. The chain couples TRBV28 to TRBJ2-7; D possibly uses TRBD1 or TRBD2 (5 bases each). This CDR3 region has 14 residues. V lost 7 bases to trimming and J lost 4 bases, with 17 bases between them. Germline CDR1 and CDR2: MDHEN and SYDVKM. The CDR3 loop reads CASNIMGRKYEQYF. The CDR3 DNA follows: TGTGCCAGCAATATAATGGGACGGAAGTACGAGCAGTACTTC. The full variable domain, with the rest looked up from reference TRBV28 and TRBJ2-7, is DVKVTQSSRYLVKRTGEKVFLECVQDMDHENMFWYRQDPGLGLRLIYFSYDVKMKEKGDIPEGYSVSREKKERFSLILESASTNQTSMYLCASNIMGRKYEQYFGPGTRLTVT.

The table lists this clonotype with many counts. The gene calls are TRBV19 and TRBJ1-5; no reliable D call. CDR1 LNHDA and CDR2 SQIVND come from the germline V gene (reference sequence). The V and J ends lost 3 bases and 3 bases respectively, with 9 bases between them. The CDR3 loop spans 14 amino acids. CDR3 DNA sequence: TGTGCCAGTAGTATCGGGCATCCCAATCAGCCCCAGCATTTT. This translates into CASSIGHPNQPQHF.

This clonotype showed up many times. The V call is TRBV19, the J call TRBJ2-7; TRBD1 might be the D (6 bases). The germline gives CDR1 LNHDA, CDR2 SQIVND (reference sequence). This CDR3 contains 14 residues. V was pared by 6 bases and J by 5 bases, with 17 bases between. DNA for the CDR3: TGTGCCAGTAGCAACAGGGTCCAAGTTAACGAGCAGTACTTC. Its protein product is CASSNRVQVNEQYF.

In the case of this clonotype: One end of the junction is discordant with germline, which a read error may explain. The rearrangement links TRBV6-5 to TRBJ1-6, with D maybe TRBD1 (6 bases). The CDR3 spans 14 residues. CDR1 MNHEY and CDR2 SVGAGI come from the germline V gene. The CDR3 spells CASSLRDKNSPPHF. CDR3 nucleotides: TGTGCCAGCAGCCTCCGGGACAAAAATTCACCCCCCCACTTT.

The sample holds a few counts of this clonotype. The V and J genes are TRBV18 and TRBJ2-5; no clear D gene. The CDR3 runs to 15 residues. V dropped 0 bases and J dropped 2 bases, with 10 bases sitting between them. In germline, CDR1 is KGHSH, CDR2 LQKENI. In DNA, the CDR3 is TGTGCCAGCTCACCACCTGGGCACCGACAAGAGACCCAGTACTTC. Translation: CASSPPGHRQETQYF.

In DNA, the CDR3 is TGTGCCAGCAGTTTCACAAGCGGCTACGAGCAGTACTTC. This codes for CASSFTSGYEQYF. The chain is built from TRBV27 and TRBJ2-7; possible D gene TRBD2, 5 bases. The V end lost 3 bases, the J end lost 3 bases, and 9 bases lay between the germline ends. This CDR3 has 13 amino acids. The germline V gene has CDR1 MNHEY and CDR2 SMNVEV (reference sequence).

Many counts were recorded for this clonotype. The chain is built from TRBV9 and TRBJ2-3, with D unclear. Germline V gives CDR1 SGDLS, CDR2 YYNGEE. V was cut by 0 bases and J by 5 bases, with 7 bases left in between. This CDR3 is built from 13 residues. In nucleotides, the CDR3 is TGTGCCAGCAGCGTAGAAGTTTTAGATACGCAGTATTTT. Protein: CASSVEVLDTQYF. Full variable domain (rest looked up from reference TRBV9 and TRBJ2-3): DSGVTQTPKHLITATGQRVTLRCSPRSGDLSVYWYQQSLDQGLQFLIQYYNGEERAKGNILERFSAQQFPDLHSELNLSSLELGDSALYFCASSVEVLDTQYFGPGTRLTVL.

This clonotype was detected a few times. The rearrangement links TRBV18 to TRBJ2-1, with TRBD1 matching over 9 bases. In germline, CDR1 is KGHSH, CDR2 LQKENI. The CDR3 loop spans 15 amino acids. Germline trimming cut 6 bases from V and 6 bases from J; bases unmatched to any gene: 9. The CDR3 DNA reads TGTGCCAGCTCGCGGACGACAGGGGGAGGCAATGAGCAGTTCTTC. It encodes CASSRTTGGGNEQFF. Full variable domain (remainder filled in from reference TRBV18 and TRBJ2-1): NAGVMQNPRHLVRRRGQEARLRCSPMKGHSHVYWYRQLPEEGLKFMVYLQKENIIDESGMPKERFSAEFPKEGPSILRIQQVVRGDSAAYFCASSRTTGGGNEQFFGPGTRLTVL.

This clonotype was detected ten times or more. The chain recombines TRBV6-1 with TRBJ2-2; weak D call: TRBD1 (6 bases). This CDR3 has 14 amino acids. Trimming took 2 bases from V and 7 from J, leaving 11 bases between them. The germline V gene encodes CDR1 MNHNS and CDR2 SASEGT. The CDR3 DNA follows: TGTGCCAGCAGTGAACAAGGCAGGGGCGGGGAGCTGTTTTTT. As protein: CASSEQGRGGELFF.

This clonotype was observed many times. The chain links TRBV3-1 to TRBJ2-7; D unclear. Trimming shortened V by 6 bases and J by 3 bases, and 6 bases separated the two germline ends. The germline V gene has CDR1 LGHDT and CDR2 YNNKEL (reference sequence). This CDR3 region has 11 residues. The CDR3 is CASSYFYEQYF. CDR3 sequence (DNA): TGTGCCAGCAGTTACTTCTACGAGCAGTACTTC.

This chain links TRBV11-1 with TRBJ2-5; 9 bases are a match to TRBD1. The CDR3 contains 15 residues. Trimming cost V 5 bases and J 2 bases; bases outside gene matches: 6. Germline V gives CDR1 SGHAT, CDR2 FQDESV (reference sequence). CDR3 residues: CASSPDRGPQETQYF. The CDR3 DNA reads as TGTGCCAGCAGCCCGGACAGGGGTCCACAAGAGACCCAGTACTTC.

There are many counts of this clonotype. The chain recombines TRBV5-4 with TRBJ2-1; 14 bases align to TRBD2. The CDR3 sequence is 17 residues long. The germline V gene has CDR1 SGHNT and CDR2 YYREEE (reference sequence). Trimming took 4 bases from V and 7 from J; bases not matched to a gene: 10. The CDR3 nucleotides are TGTGCCAGCAGCCCGACTAGCGGGAGGGCCAGGGGGAATGAGCAGTTCTTC. It is translated as CASSPTSGRARGNEQFF.

This clonotype was detected ten times or more. The V call is TRBV7-9, the J call TRBJ2-3, with TRBD1 matching over 7 bases. Per the germline V gene, CDR1 is SEHNR and CDR2 is FQNEAQ (reference sequence). The CDR3 loop spans 18 amino acids. V lost 4 bases and J lost 1; bases outside the gene matches: 14. The CDR3: CASSSVRGTGDGTDTQYF. The DNA for the CDR3 is TGTGCCAGCAGCTCAGTTAGGGGTACAGGGGATGGCACAGATACGCAGTATTTT.

This clonotype occurred a few times. The chain is built from TRBV18 and TRBJ2-7, with D possibly matching TRBD1 (6 bases). The germline CDR1 and CDR2 sequences are KGHSH and LQKENI. The CDR3 has 15 residues. V gave up 0 bases and J gave up 2 bases, with 11 bases separating them. The CDR3 nucleotides read TGTGCCAGCTCACCACCGACAGGACAGACCTACGAGCAGTACTTC. This codes for CASSPPTGQTYEQYF. The entire variable domain, with the rest obtained from reference TRBV18 and TRBJ2-7, is as follows: NAGVMQNPRHLVRRRGQEARLRCSPMKGHSHVYWYRQLPEEGLKFMVYLQKENIIDESGMPKERFSAEFPKEGPSILRIQQVVRGDSAAYFCASSPPTGQTYEQYFGPGTRLTVT.

Comment on this clonotype: A much larger clone differs by one base, so this may be a read error. No conserved phenylalanine or tryptophan is present at the end of the CDR3, so a read error is the likely explanation. The V and J genes are TRBV6-5 and TRBJ2-5, with TRBD2 matching 13 bases. This CDR3 spans 15 amino acids. Germline CDR1 is MNHEY and CDR2 is SVGAGI. V lost 2 bases and J lost 3; bases outside the gene matches: 0. CDR3 residues: CASSYGLAGEETQYL. CDR3 nucleotide sequence: TGTGCCAGCAGTTACGGACTAGCGGGGGAAGAGACCCAGTACCTC.